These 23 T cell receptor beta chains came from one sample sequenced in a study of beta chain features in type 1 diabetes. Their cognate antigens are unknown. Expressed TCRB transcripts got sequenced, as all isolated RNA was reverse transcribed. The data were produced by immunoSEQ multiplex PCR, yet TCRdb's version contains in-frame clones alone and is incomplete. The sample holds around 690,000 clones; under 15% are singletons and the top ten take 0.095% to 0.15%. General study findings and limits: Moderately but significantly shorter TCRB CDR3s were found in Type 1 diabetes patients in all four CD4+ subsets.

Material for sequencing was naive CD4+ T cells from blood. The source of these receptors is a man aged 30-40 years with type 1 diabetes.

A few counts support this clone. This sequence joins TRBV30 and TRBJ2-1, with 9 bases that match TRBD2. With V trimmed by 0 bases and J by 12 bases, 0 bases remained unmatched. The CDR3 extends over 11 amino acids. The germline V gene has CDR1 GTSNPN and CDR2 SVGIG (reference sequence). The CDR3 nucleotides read TGTGCCTGGAGTGTACTAGCGGGGCAGTTCTTC. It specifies CAWSVLAGQFF.

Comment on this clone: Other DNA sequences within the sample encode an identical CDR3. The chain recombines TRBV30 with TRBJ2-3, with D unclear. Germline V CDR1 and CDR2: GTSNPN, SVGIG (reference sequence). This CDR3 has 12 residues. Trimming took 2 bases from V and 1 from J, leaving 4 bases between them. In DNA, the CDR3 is TGTGCCTGGAGTAGGGGCACAGATACGCAGTATTTT. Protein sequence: CAWSRGTDTQYF.

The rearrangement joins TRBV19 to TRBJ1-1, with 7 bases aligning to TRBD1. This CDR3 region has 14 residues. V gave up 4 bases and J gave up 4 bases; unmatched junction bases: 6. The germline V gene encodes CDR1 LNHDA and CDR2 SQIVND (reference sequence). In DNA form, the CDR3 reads TGTGCCAGTAGTACGCAGACAGGGTTCACTGAAGCTTTCTTT. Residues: CASSTQTGFTEAFF.

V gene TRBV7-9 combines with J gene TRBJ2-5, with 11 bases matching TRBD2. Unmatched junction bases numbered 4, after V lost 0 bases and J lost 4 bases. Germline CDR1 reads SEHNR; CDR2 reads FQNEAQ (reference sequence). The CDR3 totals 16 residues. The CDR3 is CASSLASGGAGETQYF. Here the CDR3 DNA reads TGTGCCAGCAGCTTAGCTAGCGGGGGGGCCGGAGAGACCCAGTACTTC.

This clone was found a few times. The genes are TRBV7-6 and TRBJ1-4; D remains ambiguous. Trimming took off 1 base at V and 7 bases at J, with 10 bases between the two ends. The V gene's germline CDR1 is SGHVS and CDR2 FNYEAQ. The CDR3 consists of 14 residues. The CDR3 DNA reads TGTGCCAGCAGCTTAGGGCCAGGTGTTGAAAAACTGTTTTTT. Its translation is CASSLGPGVEKLFF.

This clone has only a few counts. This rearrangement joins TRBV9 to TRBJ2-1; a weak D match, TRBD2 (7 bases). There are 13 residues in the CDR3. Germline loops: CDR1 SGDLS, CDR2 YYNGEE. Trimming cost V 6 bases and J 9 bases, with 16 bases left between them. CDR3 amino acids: CASTRGAGGEQFF. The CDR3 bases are TGTGCCAGCACCCGGGGGGCCGGGGGTGAGCAGTTCTTC.

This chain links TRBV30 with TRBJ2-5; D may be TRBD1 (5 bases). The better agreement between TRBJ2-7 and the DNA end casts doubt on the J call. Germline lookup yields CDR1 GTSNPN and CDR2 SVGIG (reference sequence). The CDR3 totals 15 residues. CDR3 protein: CAWSSRPRASYEQYF. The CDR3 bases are TGTGCCTGGAGTTCCCGGCCCAGGGCATCCTACGAGCAGTACTTC.

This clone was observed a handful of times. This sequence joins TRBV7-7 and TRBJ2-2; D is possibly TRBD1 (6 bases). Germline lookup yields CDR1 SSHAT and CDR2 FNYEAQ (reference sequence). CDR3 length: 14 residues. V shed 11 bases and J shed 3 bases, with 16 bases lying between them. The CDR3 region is CAPRGQGYTGELFF. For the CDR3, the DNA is TGTGCCCCCCGAGGGCAGGGGTACACCGGGGAGCTGTTTTTT.

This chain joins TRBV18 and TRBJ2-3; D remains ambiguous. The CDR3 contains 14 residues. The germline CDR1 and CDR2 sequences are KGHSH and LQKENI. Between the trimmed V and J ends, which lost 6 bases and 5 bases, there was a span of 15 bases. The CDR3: CASSSAGLGDTQYF. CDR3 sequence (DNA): TGTGCCAGCTCCTCCGCCGGTTTAGGAGATACGCAGTATTTT.

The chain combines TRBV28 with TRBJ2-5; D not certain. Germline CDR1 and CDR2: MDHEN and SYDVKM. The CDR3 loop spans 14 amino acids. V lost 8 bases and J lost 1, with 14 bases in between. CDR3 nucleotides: TGTGCCAGCCTCTCACCCGACTTCCAAGAGACCCAGTACTTC. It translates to CASLSPDFQETQYF.

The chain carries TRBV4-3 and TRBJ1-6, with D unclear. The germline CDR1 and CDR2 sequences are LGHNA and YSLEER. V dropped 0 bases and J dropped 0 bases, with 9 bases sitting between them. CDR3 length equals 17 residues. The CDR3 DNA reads TGCGCCAGCAGCCAAGACTGGCGGGACTCCTATAATTCACCCCTCCACTTT. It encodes CASSQDWRDSYNSPLHF.

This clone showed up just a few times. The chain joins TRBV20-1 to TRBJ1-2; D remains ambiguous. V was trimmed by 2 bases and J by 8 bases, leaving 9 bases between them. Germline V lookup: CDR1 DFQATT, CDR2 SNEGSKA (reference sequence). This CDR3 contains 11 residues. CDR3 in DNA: TGCAGTGCTAGACTTCTGAGGGGCTACACCTTC. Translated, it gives CSARLLRGYTF.

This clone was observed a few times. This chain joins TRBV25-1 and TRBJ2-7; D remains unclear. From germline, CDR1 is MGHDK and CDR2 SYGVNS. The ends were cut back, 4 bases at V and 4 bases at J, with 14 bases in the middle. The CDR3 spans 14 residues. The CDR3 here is CASSVSPSLYEQYF. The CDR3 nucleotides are TGTGCCAGCAGTGTTTCCCCCAGCCTGTACGAGCAGTACTTC.

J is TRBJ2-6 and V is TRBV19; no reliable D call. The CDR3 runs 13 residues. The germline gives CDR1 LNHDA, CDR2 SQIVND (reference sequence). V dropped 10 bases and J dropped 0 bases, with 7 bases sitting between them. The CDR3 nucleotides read TGTGCCACTACCATCTCTGGGGCCAACGTCCTGACTTTC. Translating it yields CATTISGANVLTF.

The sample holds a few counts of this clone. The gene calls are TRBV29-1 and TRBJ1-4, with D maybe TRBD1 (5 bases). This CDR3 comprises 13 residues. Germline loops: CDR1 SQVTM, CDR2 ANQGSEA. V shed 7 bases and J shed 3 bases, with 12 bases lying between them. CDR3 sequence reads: CSAIRDSNEKLFF. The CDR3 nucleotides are TGCAGCGCTATCCGGGACTCTAATGAAAAACTGTTTTTT. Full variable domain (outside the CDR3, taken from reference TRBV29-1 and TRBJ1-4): SAVISQKPSRDICQRGTSLTIQCQVDSQVTMMFWYRQQPGQSLTLIATANQGSEATYESGFVIDKFPISRPNLTFSTLTVSNMSPEDSSIYLCSAIRDSNEKLFFGSGTQLSVL.

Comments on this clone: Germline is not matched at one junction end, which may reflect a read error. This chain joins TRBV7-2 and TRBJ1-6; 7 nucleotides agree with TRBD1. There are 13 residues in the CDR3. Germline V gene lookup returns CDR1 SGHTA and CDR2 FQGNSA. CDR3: CASSFRLKGQSTF. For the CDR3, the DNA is TGTGCCAGCAGCTTTAGGTTGAAGGGACAGTCAACCTTT.

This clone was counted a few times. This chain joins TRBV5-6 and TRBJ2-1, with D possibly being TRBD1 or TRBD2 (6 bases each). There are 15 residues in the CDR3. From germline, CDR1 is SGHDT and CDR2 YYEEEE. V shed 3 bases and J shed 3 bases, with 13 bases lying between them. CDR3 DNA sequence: TGTGCCAGCAGCTGGGGGCCCGGGGGCTACAATGAGCAGTTCTTC. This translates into CASSWGPGGYNEQFF. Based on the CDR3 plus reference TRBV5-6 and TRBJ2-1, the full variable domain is DAGVTQSPTHLIKTRGQQVTLRCSPKSGHDTVSWYQQALGQGPQFIFQYYEEEERQRGNFPDRFSGHQFPNYSSELNVNALLLGDSALYLCASSWGPGGYNEQFFGPGTRLTVL.

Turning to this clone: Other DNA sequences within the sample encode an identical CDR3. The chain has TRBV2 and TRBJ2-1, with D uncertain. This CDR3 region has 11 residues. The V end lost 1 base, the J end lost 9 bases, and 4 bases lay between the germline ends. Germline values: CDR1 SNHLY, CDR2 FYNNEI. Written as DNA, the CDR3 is TGTGCCAGCAGTGAAGGGGGTGAGCAGTTCTTC. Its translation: CASSEGGEQFF.

The CDR3 is CASSPKGAGYEQYF. The CDR3 coding sequence is TGTGCCAGCAGCCCCAAGGGAGCAGGCTACGAGCAGTACTTC. The rearrangement uses TRBV7-9 and TRBJ2-7, with D possibly being TRBD2 (5 bases). Trimming took off 5 bases at V and 3 bases at J, with 14 bases between the two ends. This CDR3 spans 14 amino acids. Germline V gene lookup returns CDR1 SEHNR and CDR2 FQNEAQ (reference sequence).

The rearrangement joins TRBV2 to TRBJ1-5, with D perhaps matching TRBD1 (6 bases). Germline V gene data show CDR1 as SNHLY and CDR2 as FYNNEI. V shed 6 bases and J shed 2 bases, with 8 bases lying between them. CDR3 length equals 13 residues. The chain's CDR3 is CASRQGGNQPQHF. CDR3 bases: TGTGCCAGCAGACAGGGTGGCAATCAGCCCCAGCATTTT.

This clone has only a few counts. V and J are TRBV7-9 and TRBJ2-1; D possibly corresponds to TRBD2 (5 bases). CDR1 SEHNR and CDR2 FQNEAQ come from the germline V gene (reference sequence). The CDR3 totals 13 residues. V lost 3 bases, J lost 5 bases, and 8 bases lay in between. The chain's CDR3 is CASSFGVHNEQFF. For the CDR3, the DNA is TGTGCCAGCAGCTTCGGGGTCCACAATGAGCAGTTCTTC.

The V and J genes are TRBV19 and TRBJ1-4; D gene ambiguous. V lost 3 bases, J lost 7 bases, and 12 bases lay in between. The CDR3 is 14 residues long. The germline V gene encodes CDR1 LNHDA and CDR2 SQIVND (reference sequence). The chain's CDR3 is CASSIGSQVEKLFF. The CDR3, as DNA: TGTGCCAGTAGTATCGGCAGTCAAGTTGAAAAACTGTTTTTT. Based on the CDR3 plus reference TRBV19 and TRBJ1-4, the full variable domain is DGGITQSPKYLFRKEGQNVTLSCEQNLNHDAMYWYRQDPGQGLRLIYYSQIVNDFQKGDIAEGYSVSREKKESFPLTVTSAQKNPTAFYLCASSIGSQVEKLFFGSGTQLSVL.

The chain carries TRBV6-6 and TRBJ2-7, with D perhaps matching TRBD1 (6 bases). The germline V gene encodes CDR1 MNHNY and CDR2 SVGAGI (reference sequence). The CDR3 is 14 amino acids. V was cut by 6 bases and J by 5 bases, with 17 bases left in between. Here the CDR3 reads CASRLTGSIHEQYF. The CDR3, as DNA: TGTGCCAGCAGGCTGACAGGTAGTATCCACGAGCAGTACTTC.